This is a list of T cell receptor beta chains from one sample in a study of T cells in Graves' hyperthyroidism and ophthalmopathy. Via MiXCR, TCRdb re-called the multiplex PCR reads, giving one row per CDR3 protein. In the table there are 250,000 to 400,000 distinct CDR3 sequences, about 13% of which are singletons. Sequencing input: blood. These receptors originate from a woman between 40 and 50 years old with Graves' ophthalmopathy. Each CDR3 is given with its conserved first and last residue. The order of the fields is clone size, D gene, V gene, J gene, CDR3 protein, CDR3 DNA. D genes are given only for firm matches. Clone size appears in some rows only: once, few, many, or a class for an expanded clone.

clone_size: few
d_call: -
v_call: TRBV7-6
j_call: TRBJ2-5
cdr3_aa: CASSLQRGAPETQYF
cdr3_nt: TGTGCCAGCAGCTTACAAAGGGGCGCCCCAGAGACCCAGTACTTC

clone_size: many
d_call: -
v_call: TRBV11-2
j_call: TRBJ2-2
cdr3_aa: CASSSRGAGGHLNTGELFF
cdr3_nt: TGTGCCAGCAGCTCCCGAGGTGCAGGGGGGCATTTGAACACCGGGGAGCTGTTTTTT

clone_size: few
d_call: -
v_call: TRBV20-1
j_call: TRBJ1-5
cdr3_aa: CSARDYRGVNQPQHF
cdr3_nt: TGCAGTGCTAGAGATTATAGAGGGGTCAATCAGCCCCAGCATTTT

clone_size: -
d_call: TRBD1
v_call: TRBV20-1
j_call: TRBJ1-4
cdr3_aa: CSARDLAGGATNKKLFF
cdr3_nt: TGCAGTGCTAGAGATCTCGCAGGGGGCGCAACTAATAAAAAACTGTTTTTT

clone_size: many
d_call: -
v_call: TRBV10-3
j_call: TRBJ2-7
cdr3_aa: CAISERDYEQYF
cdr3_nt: TGTGCCATCAGTGAGAGGGACTACGAGCAGTACTTC

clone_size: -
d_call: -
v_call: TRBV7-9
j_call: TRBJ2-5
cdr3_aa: CASSRNEQETQYF
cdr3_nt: TGTGCCAGCAGCCGTAATGAGCAAGAGACCCAGTACTTC

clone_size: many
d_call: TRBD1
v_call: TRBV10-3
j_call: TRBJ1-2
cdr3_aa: CAISKGQKDGYTF
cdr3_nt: TGTGCCATCAGTAAGGGACAGAAGGATGGCTACACCTTC

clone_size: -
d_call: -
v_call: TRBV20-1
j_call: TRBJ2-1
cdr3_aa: CSAEGPSIREQFF
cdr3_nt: TGCAGTGCCGAGGGCCCGTCGATCCGGGAGCAGTTCTTC

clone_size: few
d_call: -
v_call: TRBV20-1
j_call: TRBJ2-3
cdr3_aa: CSARDPRNTDTQYF
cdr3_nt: TGCAGTGCTAGAGATCCTAGAAACACAGATACGCAGTATTTT

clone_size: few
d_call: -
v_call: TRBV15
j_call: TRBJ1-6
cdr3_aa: CATSSGSSSYNSPLHF
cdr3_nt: TGTGCCACCAGCAGTGGCAGTAGCTCCTATAATTCACCCCTCCACTTT

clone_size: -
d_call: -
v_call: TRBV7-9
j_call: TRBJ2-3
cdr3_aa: CASGPPAGYSTDTQYF
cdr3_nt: TGTGCCAGCGGCCCTCCGGCCGGTTATAGCACAGATACGCAGTATTTT

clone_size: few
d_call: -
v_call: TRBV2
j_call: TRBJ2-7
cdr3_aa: CASRWETGLHGQYF
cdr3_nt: TGTGCCAGCAGATGGGAAACGGGGTTGCACGGGCAGTACTTC

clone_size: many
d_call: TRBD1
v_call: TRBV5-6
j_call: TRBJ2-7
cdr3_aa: CASSSDRGLTYEQYF
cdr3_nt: TGTGCCAGCAGCTCGGACAGGGGACTAACCTACGAGCAGTACTTC

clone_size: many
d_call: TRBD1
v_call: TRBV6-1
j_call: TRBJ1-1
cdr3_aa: CASRGQAPPMNTEAFF
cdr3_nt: TGTGCCAGCAGGGGACAGGCCCCCCCCATGAACACTGAAGCTTTCTTT

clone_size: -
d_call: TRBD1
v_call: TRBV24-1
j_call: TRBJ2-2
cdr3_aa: CATTPAGGLTGELFF
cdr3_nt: TGTGCCACCACCCCTGCAGGGGGCCTAACCGGGGAGCTGTTTTTT

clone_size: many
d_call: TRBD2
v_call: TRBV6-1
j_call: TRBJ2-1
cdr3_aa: CASRESGGAINEQFF
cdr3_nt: TGTGCCAGCAGGGAGAGCGGGGGGGCTATCAATGAGCAGTTCTTC

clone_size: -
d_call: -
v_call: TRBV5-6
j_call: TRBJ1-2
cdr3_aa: CASSPGGTLPGYTF
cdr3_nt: TGTGCCAGCAGTCCTGGCGGGACCCTCCCTGGCTACACCTTC

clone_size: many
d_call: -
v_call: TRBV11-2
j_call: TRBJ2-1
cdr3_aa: CASSSTHYNEQFF
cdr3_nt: TGTGCCAGCAGCTCCACTCACTACAATGAGCAGTTCTTC

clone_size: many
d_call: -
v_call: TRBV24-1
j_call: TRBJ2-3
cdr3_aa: CATSEALSTDTQYF
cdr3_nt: TGTGCCACCAGTGAGGCTCTTAGCACAGATACGCAGTATTTT

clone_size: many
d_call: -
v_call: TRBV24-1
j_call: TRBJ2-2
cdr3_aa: CATRTGGSNTGELFF
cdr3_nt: TGTGCCACCCGAACCGGGGGCTCAAACACCGGGGAGCTGTTTTTT

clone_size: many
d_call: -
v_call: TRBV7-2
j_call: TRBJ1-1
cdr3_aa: CASSLEWPSRAFF
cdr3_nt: TGTGCCAGCAGCTTAGAATGGCCCAGTCGAGCTTTCTTT

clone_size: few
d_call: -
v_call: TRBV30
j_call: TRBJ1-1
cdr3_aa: CAWSAQYRAGAFF
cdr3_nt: TGTGCCTGGAGTGCACAATACAGGGCGGGAGCTTTCTTT

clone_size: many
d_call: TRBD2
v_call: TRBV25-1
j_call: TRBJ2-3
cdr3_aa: CASSGGPGLAGGGSTDTQYF
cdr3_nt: TGTGCCAGCAGTGGCGGACCGGGACTAGCGGGGGGTGGTAGCACAGATACGCAGTATTTT

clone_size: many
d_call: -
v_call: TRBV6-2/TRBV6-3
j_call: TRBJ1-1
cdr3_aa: CASRPLGILNTEAFF
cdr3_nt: TGTGCCAGCAGACCCCTAGGGATCCTGAACACTGAAGCTTTCTTT

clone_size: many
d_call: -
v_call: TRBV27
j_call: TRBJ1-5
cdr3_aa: CASSLLGLGNQPQHF
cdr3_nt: TGTGCCAGCAGTTTACTCGGGTTGGGCAATCAGCCCCAGCATTTT

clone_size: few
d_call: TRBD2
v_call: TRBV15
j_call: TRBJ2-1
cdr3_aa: CATSRGLGTSGRAGENEQFF
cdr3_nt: TGTGCCACCAGCAGAGGACTCGGGACTAGCGGGAGGGCCGGGGAAAATGAGCAGTTCTTC

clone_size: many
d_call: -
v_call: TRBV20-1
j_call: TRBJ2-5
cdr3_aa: CSATRTVQETQYF
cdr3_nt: TGCAGTGCTACCCGGACAGTCCAAGAGACCCAGTACTTC

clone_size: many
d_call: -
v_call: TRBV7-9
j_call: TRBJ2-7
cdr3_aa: CASSPPWTAAYEQYF
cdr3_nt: TGTGCCAGCAGTCCCCCCTGGACTGCGGCCTACGAGCAGTACTTC

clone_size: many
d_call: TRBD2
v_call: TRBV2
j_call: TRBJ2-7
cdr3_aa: CASSFSGTQSYEQYF
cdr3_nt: TGTGCCAGCAGTTTTAGCGGGACCCAGTCCTACGAGCAGTACTTC

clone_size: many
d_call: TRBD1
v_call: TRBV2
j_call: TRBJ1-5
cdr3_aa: CASSEQGGNQPQHF
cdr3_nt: TGTGCCAGCAGTGAACAGGGGGGCAATCAGCCCCAGCATTTT

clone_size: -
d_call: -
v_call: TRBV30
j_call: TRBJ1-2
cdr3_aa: CVSPGVNYGYTF
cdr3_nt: TGTGTCTCCCCCGGTGTTAACTATGGCTACACCTTC

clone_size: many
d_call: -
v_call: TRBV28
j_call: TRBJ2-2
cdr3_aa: CASSPPTVNTGELFF
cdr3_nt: TGTGCCAGCAGCCCACCGACAGTGAACACCGGGGAGCTGTTTTTT

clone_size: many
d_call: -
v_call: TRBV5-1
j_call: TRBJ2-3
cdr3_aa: CASKRGTSTDTQYF
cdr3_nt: TGCGCCAGTAAGCGAGGGACTAGCACAGATACGCAGTATTTT

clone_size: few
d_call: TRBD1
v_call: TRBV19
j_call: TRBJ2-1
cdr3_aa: CASSSRGTGSLSSYNEQFF
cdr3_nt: TGTGCCAGTAGTAGCCGGGGGACAGGGTCACTGAGCTCCTACAATGAGCAGTTCTTC

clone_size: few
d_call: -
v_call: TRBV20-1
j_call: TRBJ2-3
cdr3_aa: CSASQQDTQYF
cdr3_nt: TGCAGTGCTAGCCAGCAGGATACGCAGTATTTT

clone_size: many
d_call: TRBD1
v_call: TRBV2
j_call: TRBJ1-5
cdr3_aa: CASRTGTANQPQHF
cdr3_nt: TGTGCCAGCAGAACCGGGACAGCCAATCAGCCCCAGCATTTT

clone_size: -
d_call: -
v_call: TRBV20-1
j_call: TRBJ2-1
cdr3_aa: CSAEGEIAVSYNEQFF
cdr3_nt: TGCAGTGCTGAGGGTGAGATAGCGGTTTCCTACAATGAGCAGTTCTTC

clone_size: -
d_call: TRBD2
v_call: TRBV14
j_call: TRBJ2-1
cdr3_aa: CASSLLDTPGTSGGACNEQFF
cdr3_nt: TGTGCCAGCAGCCTACTTGACACTCCCGGGACTAGCGGGGGAGCCTGCAATGAGCAGTTCTTC

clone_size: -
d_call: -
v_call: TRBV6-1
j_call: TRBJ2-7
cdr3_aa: CASSPGTYSYEQYF
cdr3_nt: TGTGCCAGCAGCCCCGGGACATACTCCTACGAGCAGTACTTC

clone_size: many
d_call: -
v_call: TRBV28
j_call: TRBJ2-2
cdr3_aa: CASSTRTENTGELFF
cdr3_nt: TGTGCCAGCAGTACTCGGACCGAGAACACCGGGGAGCTGTTTTTT

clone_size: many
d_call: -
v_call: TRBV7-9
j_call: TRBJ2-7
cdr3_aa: CASSLAPRFYEQYF
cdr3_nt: TGTGCCAGCAGCTTAGCGCCTCGCTTCTACGAGCAGTACTTC

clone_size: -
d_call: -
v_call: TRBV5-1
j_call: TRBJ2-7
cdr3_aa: CASSPERGRAGEQYF
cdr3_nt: TGCGCCAGCAGCCCCGAACGAGGAAGGGCGGGGGAGCAGTACTTC